The 32 T cell receptor beta chains listed next were all sequenced from one sample in a study of early T cells in non-severe SARS-CoV-2 infection. TCRdb independently ran MiXCR on the 5' RACE reads; one entry per CDR3 protein. The table includes about 64,000 distinct CDR3 sequences, 10% to 15% detected once. The material sequenced was whole blood, taken at baseline. The receptors originated from an adult who was a healthcare worker with PCR-confirmed SARS-CoV-2 infection or an uninfected control (not recorded which).

The table lists this clonotype with many counts. This sequence joins TRBV12-3 or TRBV12-4 and TRBJ1-1; perhaps TRBD1 as D (5 bases). Trimming removed 6 bases at V and 6 bases at J, with 20 bases between. The CDR3 has 15 amino acids. Here the CDR3 DNA reads TGTGCCAGCAGCCCTTTACCGGGGACCCCCGCTGAAGCTTTCTTT. As protein: CASSPLPGTPAEAFF.

V usage is TRBV7-8 and J usage is TRBJ2-1; perhaps TRBD1 as D (6 bases). The CDR3 length is 12 residues. Trimming took 3 bases from V and 14 from J, leaving 14 bases between them. Germline assignment: CDR1 SGHVS and CDR2 FQNEAQ. DNA of the CDR3: TGTGCCAGCAGCTTGACCGGGACATTTAAGTTCTTC. It specifies CASSLTGTFKFF.

The genes are TRBV5-4 and TRBJ1-2, with D unresolved. There are 15 residues in the CDR3. Trimming removed 0 bases from V and 2 bases from J, with 11 bases in between. Germline-derived CDR1 and CDR2 are SGHNT and YYREEE (reference sequence). The CDR3 loop reads CASSLARVANYGYTF. CDR3 nucleotide sequence: TGTGCCAGCAGCTTGGCTAGGGTGGCGAACTATGGCTACACCTTC.

This clonotype has only a few counts. CDR3: CASSSSGGAGETEAFF. The CDR3 coding sequence is TGCGCCAGCAGCTCTTCAGGGGGCGCGGGAGAAACTGAAGCTTTCTTT. This chain joins TRBV5-1 and TRBJ1-1, with 8 bases aligning to TRBD1. Germline CDR1 reads SGHRS; CDR2 reads YFSETQ. V was clipped by 3 bases and J by 5 bases; unmatched bases: 12. The CDR3 has 16 amino acids.

This clonotype came up a few times. The rearrangement links TRBV5-1 to TRBJ2-1, with 12 bases matching TRBD2. V trimming: 4 bases; J trimming: 6 bases; junction bases outside the gene matches: 8. The CDR3 is 16 residues long. Per the germline V gene, CDR1 is SGHRS and CDR2 is YFSETQ. CDR3 coding DNA: TGCGCCAGCAGCACCCTACCGACTAGCGGGAGCAATGAGCAGTTCTTC. It is translated as CASSTLPTSGSNEQFF.

In this sample, this clonotype turned up a few times. The CDR3 nucleotides are TGTGCCAGCAGCTGGACAGGGACCTCGAGCGGGCGCGAGCAGTACTTC. This sequence encodes CASSWTGTSSGREQYF. The rearrangement uses TRBV7-9 and TRBJ2-7; 8 positions match TRBD1. Per the germline V gene, CDR1 is SEHNR and CDR2 is FQNEAQ (reference sequence). With V trimmed by 4 bases and J by 6 bases, 14 bases remained unmatched. This CDR3 comprises 16 residues.

This clonotype was observed a handful of times. The gene calls are TRBV19 and TRBJ2-1, with 7 positions matching TRBD1. Germline-derived CDR1 and CDR2 are LNHDA and SQIVND (reference sequence). The CDR3 spans 15 residues. With V trimmed by 4 bases and J by 0 bases, 3 bases remained unmatched. The DNA of the CDR3 is TGTGCCAGTAGTACTTCAGGGGGCTCCTACAATGAGCAGTTCTTC. This encodes CASSTSGGSYNEQFF.

This clonotype came up a few times. This rearrangement joins TRBV30 to TRBJ2-7; TRBD1 matches at 7 bases. V lost 2 bases to trimming and J lost 4 bases; unmatched junction nucleotides: 2. Per the germline V gene, CDR1 is GTSNPN and CDR2 is SVGIG (reference sequence). The CDR3 has 12 amino acids. CDR3 loop: CAWSSTGYEQYF. Written as DNA, the CDR3 is TGTGCCTGGAGTTCGACAGGGTACGAGCAGTACTTC.

This clonotype has at least ten counts. The V call is TRBV19, the J call TRBJ2-1; unclear D gene. The CDR3 runs 12 residues. The V gene's germline CDR1 is LNHDA and CDR2 SQIVND (reference sequence). Trimming took off 4 bases at V and 7 bases at J, with 8 bases between the two ends. The CDR3 DNA reads as TGTGCCAGTAGTAGGTTTGGGAATGAGCAGTTCTTC. This sequence encodes CASSRFGNEQFF.

Comment on this clonotype: The CDR3 does not close with the conserved phenylalanine or tryptophan, likely indicating a read error. The V call is TRBV25-1, the J call TRBJ2-3; a possible D gene is TRBD1 (5 bases). This CDR3 is built from 16 residues. Germline assignment: CDR1 MGHDK and CDR2 SYGVNS. V shed 2 bases and J shed 2 bases, with 14 bases lying between them. The CDR3 DNA reads TGTGCCAGCAGTGAACGAAAGGACAATGCCACAGATACGCAGTATATT. Translating it yields CASSERKDNATDTQYI.

This clonotype was seen many times. This sequence joins TRBV7-2 and TRBJ2-3; 11 bases agree with TRBD1. Germline V CDR1 and CDR2: SGHTA, FQGNSA. The CDR3 has 15 amino acids. Trimming cost V 4 bases and J 5 bases; bases outside gene matches: 5. The DNA of the CDR3 is TGTGCCAGCAGCTACATGGACAGGGGGCAAGATACGCAGTATTTT. It codes for CASSYMDRGQDTQYF.

The rearrangement joins TRBV6-5 to TRBJ1-1; the D gene is possibly TRBD1 (5 bases). Trimming took 0 bases from V and 4 from J, leaving 9 bases between them. This CDR3 has 14 amino acids. CDR1 is MNHEY, CDR2 SVGAGI, per germline. In DNA form, the CDR3 reads TGTGCCAGCAGTTACTCGAGGGGCGGCACTGAAGCTTTCTTT. This codes for CASSYSRGGTEAFF.

This clonotype was counted ten times or more. The rearrangement links TRBV13 to TRBJ2-3; tentatively, D is TRBD1 or TRBD2 (5 bases each). Trimming pared 5 bases from V and 11 bases from J, leaving 23 bases between. Germline V gene sequence: CDR1 PRHDT, CDR2 FYEKMQ (reference sequence). The CDR3 is 15 residues long. In DNA form, the CDR3 reads TGTGCCAGCAGCCTTTCGGGACGGGGTTGGGCCGGGCAGTATTTT. The encoded protein is CASSLSGRGWAGQYF.

The chain is built from TRBV5-1 and TRBJ2-3; 8 nucleotides match TRBD2. The trim removed 0 bases at V and 5 bases at J, leaving 5 bases unmatched. The germline V gene has CDR1 SGHRS and CDR2 YFSETQ. The CDR3 consists of 15 residues. CDR3 DNA sequence: TGCGCCAGCAGCTTGGATGCTGCGGGAGGAGATACGCAGTATTTT. Translating it yields CASSLDAAGGDTQYF.

The sample holds a few counts of this clonotype. The chain employs TRBV4-2 and TRBJ1-1; D is unresolved. The CDR3 length is 14 residues. Germline lookup yields CDR1 LGHNA and CDR2 YNFKEQ. Between the trimmed V and J ends, which lost 4 bases and 1 base, there was a span of 10 bases. In DNA form, the CDR3 reads TGTGCCAGCAGCCGCGTGGGCCAGAACACTGAAGCTTTCTTT. This codes for CASSRVGQNTEAFF.

This clonotype was counted a few times. The chain is built from TRBV6-1 and TRBJ1-5; TRBD1 matches 7 bases. Per the germline V gene, CDR1 is MNHNS and CDR2 is SASEGT. CDR3 length: 13 residues. V trimming: 4 bases; J trimming: 4 bases; junction bases outside the gene matches: 1. The CDR3 loop is CASSVTGNQPQHF. CDR3 bases: TGTGCCAGCAGTGTGACAGGGAATCAGCCCCAGCATTTT.

This clonotype was seen only a few times. This chain connects TRBV29-1 to TRBJ2-1; perhaps D is TRBD1 or TRBD2 (6 bases each). This CDR3 is 18 amino acids long. The germline V gene has CDR1 SQVTM and CDR2 ANQGSEA. V shed 0 bases and J shed 3 bases, with 21 bases lying between them. CDR3 protein: CSVEDTEGRRGIYNEQFF. In nucleotides, the CDR3 is TGCAGCGTTGAAGATACCGAGGGTCGGAGGGGGATCTACAATGAGCAGTTCTTC.

Only a few counts were recorded for this clonotype. The chain is built from TRBV28 and TRBJ1-2; no clear D. This CDR3 region has 14 residues. Germline lookup yields CDR1 MDHEN and CDR2 SYDVKM. Trimming stripped 6 bases from V and 6 bases from J, with 17 bases between. The CDR3 DNA reads TGTGCCAGCAGGCCACCGGCTAAGGGTCATGGCTACACCTTC. This gives the protein CASRPPAKGHGYTF.

This clonotype was detected ten times or more. The chain links TRBV20-1 to TRBJ1-1; TRBD1 matches 8 bases. The V gene's germline CDR1 is DFQATT and CDR2 SNEGSKA (reference sequence). Trimming removed 4 bases from V and 9 bases from J; junction bases left unmatched: 10. This CDR3 spans 13 amino acids. Here the CDR3 reads CSAKRTGWAKAFF. CDR3 bases: TGCAGTGCTAAGAGGACAGGGTGGGCAAAAGCTTTCTTT.

This clonotype was detected ten times or more. V and J are TRBV20-1 and TRBJ2-1; the match to TRBD2 covers 8 bases. The length of the CDR3 is 16 residues. With V trimmed by 6 bases and J by 8 bases, 18 bases remained unmatched. The germline CDR1 and CDR2 sequences are DFQATT and SNEGSKA (reference sequence). CDR3 loop: CSAQKAGEKMIDEQFF. The CDR3 DNA reads TGCAGTGCCCAAAAAGCGGGAGAGAAAATGATCGATGAGCAGTTCTTC.

The chain uses TRBV29-1 and TRBJ2-5; D gene unclear. V was shortened by 7 bases and J by 3 bases, with 12 bases between the two germline ends. Germline CDR1 SQVTM, CDR2 ANQGSEA. The CDR3 is made up of 12 amino acids. The CDR3 region is CSAERPEETQYF. CDR3 in DNA: TGCAGCGCAGAAAGGCCGGAAGAGACCCAGTACTTC.

There are a few counts of this clonotype. The chain has TRBV18 and TRBJ1-1, with D uncertain. Germline V gives CDR1 KGHSH, CDR2 LQKENI. The ends were cut back, 5 bases at V and 1 base at J, with 5 bases in the middle. The CDR3 covers 12 residues. CDR3: CASSMSNTEAFF. The DNA for the CDR3 is TGTGCCAGCTCAATGTCGAACACTGAAGCTTTCTTT.

V and J are TRBV20-1 and TRBJ2-5; 7 bases are a match to TRBD1. The CDR3 has 14 amino acids. With V trimmed by 5 bases and J by 5 bases, 11 bases remained unmatched. Germline loops: CDR1 DFQATT, CDR2 SNEGSKA (reference sequence). In DNA form, the CDR3 reads TGCAGTGCTCAGCAGACAGGGCGCGGGGAGACCCAGTACTTC. This translates into CSAQQTGRGETQYF.

The chain uses TRBV12-3 or TRBV12-4 and TRBJ2-5; D is unresolved. CDR3 length: 15 amino acids. V lost 4 bases and J lost 1, with 13 bases in between. The CDR3 region has the DNA TGTGCCAGCAGTTATGGCATAGGGCTCCAAGAGACCCAGTACTTC. Translating gives CASSYGIGLQETQYF.

The CDR3 loop reads CASSLEQGTVYGYTF. In nucleotides, the CDR3 is TGTGCCAGCAGCTTAGAACAAGGGACGGTGTATGGCTACACCTTC. The chain is built from TRBV7-2 and TRBJ1-2; TRBD1 is a possible D gene (5 bases). Per the germline V gene, CDR1 is SGHTA and CDR2 is FQGNSA. The V end was cut by 1 base, the J end by 5 bases, with 14 bases between. This CDR3 contains 15 residues. Full variable domain (outside the CDR3, taken from reference TRBV7-2 and TRBJ1-2): GAGVSQSPSNKVTEKGKDVELRCDPISGHTALYWYRQSLGQGLEFLIYFQGNSAPDKSGLPSDRFSAERTGGSVSTLTIQRTQQEDSAVYLCASSLEQGTVYGYTFGSGTRLTVV.

The chain uses TRBV28 and TRBJ2-3; D is ambiguous. Germline V CDR1 and CDR2: MDHEN, SYDVKM. This CDR3 spans 11 amino acids. The V end was cut by 3 bases, the J end by 5 bases, with 3 bases between. CDR3 in amino acids: CASSLGDTQYF. CDR3 in DNA: TGTGCCAGCAGTTTGGGAGATACGCAGTATTTT.

This clonotype was found a few times. The genes are TRBV7-9 and TRBJ2-5; 7 bases fit TRBD1. The trim removed 6 bases at V and 2 bases at J, leaving 6 bases unmatched. Germline lookup yields CDR1 SEHNR and CDR2 FQNEAQ (reference sequence). The CDR3 is 14 residues long. CDR3 amino acids: CASSFPGQQETQYF. DNA for the CDR3: TGTGCCAGCAGTTTTCCGGGACAGCAAGAGACCCAGTACTTC.

This clonotype has just a few counts. The CDR3 reads CASSIKGVQPQHF. DNA for the CDR3: TGTGCCAGTAGTATAAAGGGAGTTCAGCCCCAGCATTTT. The gene calls are TRBV19 and TRBJ1-5, with unresolved D. The germline gives CDR1 LNHDA, CDR2 SQIVND (reference sequence). CDR3 length: 13 residues. Trimming removed 2 bases at V and 6 bases at J, with 8 bases between.

This clonotype occurred many times. The chain uses TRBV4-3 and TRBJ2-2; the D is unclear. This CDR3 comprises 13 residues. V dropped 0 bases and J dropped 8 bases, with 7 bases sitting between them. CDR1 LGHNA and CDR2 YSLEER come from the germline V gene. The CDR3 sequence is CASSQDGRGELFF. The CDR3 coding sequence is TGCGCCAGCAGCCAAGATGGTAGGGGGGAGCTGTTTTTT.

This chain uses TRBV6-2 or TRBV6-3 with TRBJ2-6, with a possible D match to TRBD2 (6 bases). Trimming removed 0 bases at V and 0 bases at J, with 6 bases between. CDR3 length: 16 amino acids. Germline lookup yields CDR1 MNHEY and CDR2 SVGEGT. The CDR3 region has the DNA TGTGCCAGCAGTTACTCGGGGGGCTCTGGGGCCAACGTCCTGACTTTC. Translating gives CASSYSGGSGANVLTF.

This clonotype turned up a few times. This sequence joins TRBV28 and TRBJ1-2, with D unresolved. The length of the CDR3 is 13 residues. Trimming stripped 5 bases from V and 3 bases from J, with 10 bases between. Looked up from germline, CDR1 is MDHEN and CDR2 is SYDVKM. CDR3 sequence: CASSPRPHYGYTF. In nucleotides, the CDR3 is TGTGCCAGCAGTCCTAGACCGCACTATGGCTACACCTTC.

The CDR3 region is CASSLAGGHHGYTF. For the CDR3, the DNA is TGTGCCAGCAGCTTGGCTGGGGGGCATCACGGCTACACCTTC. The chain combines TRBV5-6 with TRBJ1-2; D might be TRBD1 (6 bases). The CDR3 has 14 amino acids. Germline V gene data show CDR1 as SGHDT and CDR2 as YYEEEE. V was shortened by 0 bases and J by 8 bases, with 14 bases between the two germline ends. The whole variable domain, filled in from reference TRBV5-6 and TRBJ1-2, reads DAGVTQSPTHLIKTRGQQVTLRCSPKSGHDTVSWYQQALGQGPQFIFQYYEEEERQRGNFPDRFSGHQFPNYSSELNVNALLLGDSALYLCASSLAGGHHGYTFGSGTRLTVV.